This paragraph reports one T cell receptor beta chain. Antigen: not known. V lost 5 bases and J 11 bases, leaving 21 bases between the germline ends. This CDR3 spans 13 amino acids. CDR1 is DFQATT and CDR2 is SNEGSKA in the germline V gene (reference sequence). This sample was taken from a study of tumor and adjacent non-tumor tissue in lung cancer. Whole-study findings and limits: Higher tumor TCR diversity was associated with shorter survival. Top 100 clones took a larger repertoire share in normal lung.

The library came from three nested PCR rounds adapted from ARM-PCR protocols. MiXCR was run by TCRdb on the multiplex PCR reads, yielding one entry per CDR3 protein. The table has roughly 200,000 distinct CDR3 sequences, less than 80% seen once. This sample's RNA came from whole unsorted tissue. The chain recombines TRBV20-1 with TRBJ1-2, with D possibly being TRBD1 (5 bases). The material sequenced was lung tumor tissue. This TCR was sampled from a man aged 55 to 70 with non-small cell lung cancer. The CDR3 spells CSALIQGYCGYTF. As DNA, the CDR3 is TGCAGTGCTCTCATCCAGGGATACTGTGGATACACCTTC.